A single sample is the source of the 9 T cell receptor beta chains below, sequenced in a study of post-analysis software for immune sequencing data. Unique-molecular-identifier-tagged TCR beta cDNA libraries were used. TCRdb re-derived calls from the PCR reads in MiXCR, one entry per CDR3 protein. There are hundreds of thousands of distinct CDR3 sequences in the sample; around 64% occur only once, and approximately 11% lies in the top ten. Overall study results and limits: There were five or six TRBV segments more frequent in patients than controls, and TRBV5-6, TRBV5-1 and TRBV20-1 were among them.

Their specific antigens are unknown. The sequencing input was blood. The receptor source for this set is a girl aged 2 to 9 with multiple sclerosis.

This chain joins TRBV12-3 or TRBV12-4 and TRBJ2-3, with D possibly TRBD2 on 5 matching bases. V was clipped by 2 bases and J by 2 bases, with 14 bases between them. This CDR3 has 16 amino acids. CDR3 nucleotide sequence: TGTGCCAGCAGTTTATTTTGGCGGGCCTTCACAGATACGCAGTATTTT. Its translation: CASSLFWRAFTDTQYF.

The chain recombines TRBV5-1 with TRBJ1-2, with D unclear. V was shortened by 5 bases and J by 0 bases, with 8 bases between the two germline ends. The germline V gene has CDR1 SGHRS and CDR2 YFSETQ. The CDR3 contains 13 residues. CDR3 DNA sequence: TGCGCCAGCAGGGAAGTTCCTAACTATGGCTACACCTTC. Its protein product is CASREVPNYGYTF.

This clonotype was seen a single time. The chain couples TRBV3-1 to TRBJ2-3; no clear D. Trimming took 1 base from V and 6 from J, leaving 8 bases between them. From germline, CDR1 is LGHDT and CDR2 YNNKEL (reference sequence). The CDR3 runs 13 residues. Written as DNA, the CDR3 is TGTGCCAGCAGCCAAGCAGAAGGGGATACGCAGTATTTT. Its protein is CASSQAEGDTQYF.

This clonotype was seen a few times. V gene TRBV12-3 or TRBV12-4 combines with J gene TRBJ2-7, with 7 bases matching TRBD1. V shed 5 bases and J 2 bases; nucleotides not matched to a gene: 9. There are 15 residues in the CDR3. The chain's CDR3 is CASSLRTGATYEQYF. CDR3 nucleotide sequence: TGTGCCAGCAGTCTTCGAACAGGGGCGACCTACGAGCAGTACTTC.

J is TRBJ2-7 and V is TRBV15; D gene ambiguous. Trimming cost V 0 bases and J 2 bases, with 5 bases left between them. Germline V lookup: CDR1 LNHNV, CDR2 YYDKDF (reference sequence). The CDR3 runs 13 residues. CDR3 bases: TGTGCCACCAGCAGAGATCGGACCTACGAGCAGTACTTC. Its protein product is CATSRDRTYEQYF.

The chain employs TRBV12-3 or TRBV12-4 and TRBJ2-1; TRBD2 aligns across 8 bases. Unmatched junction bases numbered 10, after V lost 7 bases and J lost 2 bases. The CDR3 contains 16 residues. The CDR3 sequence: CASTSGGELAYNEQFF. CDR3 DNA: TGTGCCAGCACCTCCGGGGGGGAGCTCGCCTACAATGAGCAGTTCTTC.

This clonotype was seen only a few times. The rearrangement uses TRBV15 and TRBJ2-3; TRBD2 aligns across 7 bases. V shed 5 bases and J 0 bases; nucleotides not matched to a gene: 5. CDR3 length: 15 residues. Germline lookup yields CDR1 LNHNV and CDR2 YYDKDF (reference sequence). The CDR3 DNA follows: TGTGCCACCAGCTGGGCGGGGGTGAGCACAGATACGCAGTATTTT. Protein product: CATSWAGVSTDTQYF.

This clonotype was detected only a few times. This chain uses TRBV7-2 with TRBJ2-5, with TRBD2 identical over 14 bases. V lost 11 bases and J lost 4; bases outside the gene matches: 3. Germline CDR1 reads SGHTA; CDR2 reads FQGNSA. CDR3 length: 13 amino acids. CDR3 amino acids: CAGLAGGRETQYF. Written as DNA, the CDR3 is TGTGCCGGACTAGCGGGGGGTCGAGAGACCCAGTACTTC.

There are a few counts of this clonotype. V is TRBV5-1 and J is TRBJ2-5; 12 bases are shared with TRBD2. The CDR3 runs 17 residues. With V trimmed by 3 bases and J by 5 bases, 11 bases remained unmatched. Germline assignment: CDR1 SGHRS and CDR2 YFSETQ. This chain's CDR3 is CASSYYPSGGAAETQYF. DNA for the CDR3: TGCGCCAGCAGCTACTACCCTAGCGGGGGGGCCGCGGAGACCCAGTACTTC.